This note documents a single T cell receptor (beta chain) sequence. The data derive from a study of blood T cell repertoires in COVID-19. Overall study context: Acute and convalescent COVID-19 specimens originated in the United States, Italy and Spain. T cells, B-cell-depleted T cells, or PBMCs supplied cDNA or gDNA.

Germline loops: CDR1 SGHTA, CDR2 FQGNSA. The CDR3 covers 16 residues. Trimming removed 5 bases at V and 1 base at J, with 17 bases between. In the study's own analysis: Reference gene primer amplification in the assay estimated nucleated cell counts. Produced via immunoSEQ multiplex PCR; TCRdb's table is partial and in-frame only. The V and J calls and clone size are taken from that table; D and trimming were inferred from the DNA. Of hundreds of thousands of clones listed, 88% are singletons. Followed longitudinally, the Seattle patients had been enrolled during active infection. This chain joins TRBV7-2 and TRBJ1-1; TRBD1 might be the D (5 bases). Sequenced sample: peripheral blood. The TCR originated in a woman in her seventies with COVID-19, enrolled during active disease. CDR3 in amino acids: CASSPPGGGTNTEAFF. The CDR3, as DNA: TGTGCCAGCAGCCCTCCGGGGGGGGGTACGAACACTGAAGCTTTCTTT.